One and the same sample provided the 9 T cell receptor beta chains below, sequenced in a study of identical twins. One entry per CDR3 protein, called by TCRdb with MiXCR from the 5' RACE reads. The data show 350,000 or so distinct CDR3 sequences, with roughly 9% seen just once and approximately 8.9% held by the top ten. Sequencing was done on a sample of naive T cells sorted from blood. These TCRs come from a woman between 50 and 59 years old in good health.

This chain links TRBV20-1 with TRBJ1-6, with D possibly matching TRBD1 (6 bases). Trimming took 0 bases from V and 6 from J, leaving 15 bases between them. The CDR3 sequence is 16 residues long. Germline values: CDR1 DFQATT, CDR2 SNEGSKA (reference sequence). The CDR3 DNA reads TGCAGTGCTAGAGATGAAAGACAGGCTTTTAATTCACCCCTCCACTTT. This translates into CSARDERQAFNSPLHF.

This clonotype showed up just a few times. CDR3 sequence reads: CSGRDTIAKNIQYF. Here the CDR3 DNA reads TGCAGCGGCCGGGATACCATAGCCAAAAACATTCAGTACTTC. The gene calls are TRBV29-1 and TRBJ2-4, with D possibly matching TRBD2 (5 bases). The CDR3 is made up of 14 amino acids. Germline CDR1 and CDR2: SQVTM and ANQGSEA. The ends were cut back, 7 bases at V and 0 bases at J, with 13 bases in the middle.

This clonotype was detected ten times or more. This rearrangement joins TRBV5-6 to TRBJ2-2; weak D call: TRBD2 (6 bases). V was pared by 3 bases and J by 5 bases, with 14 bases between. The CDR3 spans 15 residues. Germline V gene data show CDR1 as SGHDT and CDR2 as YYEEEE. The CDR3 here is CASSSGWGVTGELFF. For the CDR3, the DNA is TGTGCCAGCAGCTCAGGCTGGGGGGTAACCGGGGAGCTGTTTTTT.

This chain connects TRBV5-4 to TRBJ2-3; D not certain. Germline V lookup: CDR1 SGHNT, CDR2 YYREEE (reference sequence). The CDR3 consists of 12 residues. Deletions cut 3 bases from V and 9 bases from J, with 11 bases between. The CDR3 DNA is TGTGCCAGCAGCTCCCCCTGGGAAACGCAGTATTTT. Amino acid sequence: CASSSPWETQYF.

In this sample, this clonotype turned up once. This chain connects TRBV5-4 to TRBJ2-3, with 14 bases aligning to TRBD2. The V gene end was trimmed by 4 bases and the J gene end by 5 bases; junction bases not matched to a gene: 6. The CDR3 contains 16 residues. Germline V gives CDR1 SGHNT, CDR2 YYREEE (reference sequence). The CDR3 reads CASSQGLAGGGDTQYF. The DNA of the CDR3 is TGTGCCAGCAGCCAAGGACTAGCGGGAGGTGGAGATACGCAGTATTTT.

A few counts support this clonotype. The V call is TRBV4-1, the J call TRBJ1-4; no clear D. There are 12 residues in the CDR3. CDR1 and CDR2 from the germline V gene are MGHRA and YSYEKL. Between the trimmed V and J ends, which lost 4 bases and 10 bases, there was a span of 10 bases. CDR3 region: CASSLRDGKLFF. The CDR3 nucleotides are TGCGCCAGCAGCCTGAGGGATGGAAAACTGTTTTTT.

The chain has TRBV4-1 and TRBJ2-6; 12 nucleotides match TRBD1. With V trimmed by 4 bases and J by 1 base, 8 bases remained unmatched. Germline V gene sequence: CDR1 MGHRA, CDR2 YSYEKL. This CDR3 comprises 19 residues. CDR3 nucleotides: TGCGCCAGCAGCCTCGACCGGGGACAGGGGGCTTCTGGGGCCAACGTCCTGACTTTC. It is translated as CASSLDRGQGASGANVLTF.

This clonotype showed up just a few times. The genes are TRBV28 and TRBJ2-4; TRBD2 is a possible D gene (6 bases). Per germline, CDR1 MDHEN and CDR2 SYDVKM. The germline V and J ends were trimmed by 7 bases and 6 bases, with 13 bases remaining between them. The CDR3 covers 13 residues. The CDR3 DNA is TGTGCCAGCATGCCGGGAGTAGGAAACATTCAGTACTTC. Its translation: CASMPGVGNIQYF. Complete variable domain (other parts from reference TRBV28 and TRBJ2-4): DVKVTQSSRYLVKRTGEKVFLECVQDMDHENMFWYRQDPGLGLRLIYFSYDVKMKEKGDIPEGYSVSREKKERFSLILESASTNQTSMYLCASMPGVGNIQYFGAGTRLSVL.

This clonotype was picked up many times. The rearrangement joins TRBV10-3 to TRBJ1-5; TRBD1 matches at 10 bases. The trim removed 1 base at V and 4 bases at J, leaving 4 bases unmatched. Per the germline V gene, CDR1 is ENHRY and CDR2 is SYGVKD. The CDR3 loop spans 16 amino acids. The chain's CDR3 is CAISEYTGQGNQPQHF. For the CDR3, the DNA is TGTGCCATCAGTGAGTATACGGGACAGGGGAATCAGCCCCAGCATTTT.